This T cell receptor (beta chain) was documented in a study of cytomegalovirus exposure and HLA in healthy donors. Study outcomes and limitations: An Asian-associated ancestry cluster reportedly showed fewer N-insertions than the roughly 670-donor mean in a later analysis. Highly shared sequence variants in one cluster were likely a sequencing artifact. It emerged from a later analysis that several of the most significant clusters appeared to be linked to common viral pathogens. The study flagged about 160 TCR beta chains as cytomegalovirus-associated.

Use of 60 Vbeta and 13 Jbeta primers characterized the PCR. The data were produced by immunoSEQ multiplex PCR, yet TCRdb's version contains in-frame clones alone and is incomplete. The data hold roughly 100,000 clones, with roughly 80% observed a single time. Germline CDR1 reads PRHDT; CDR2 reads FYEKMQ (reference sequence). V was trimmed by 5 bases and J by 4 bases, leaving 15 bases between them. CDR3 length: 15 residues. Remarks on this clone: The antigen remains undetermined.

V is TRBV13 and J is TRBJ2-1; TRBD1 is a possible D gene (5 bases). Sequenced: PBMCs. The receptor's source is a woman aged 35 to 49 in good health and CMV-seropositive. The CDR3 spells CASSPAGPFYNEQFF. The CDR3 DNA reads as TGTGCCAGCAGCCCCGCAGGGCCCTTTTACAATGAGCAGTTCTTC.